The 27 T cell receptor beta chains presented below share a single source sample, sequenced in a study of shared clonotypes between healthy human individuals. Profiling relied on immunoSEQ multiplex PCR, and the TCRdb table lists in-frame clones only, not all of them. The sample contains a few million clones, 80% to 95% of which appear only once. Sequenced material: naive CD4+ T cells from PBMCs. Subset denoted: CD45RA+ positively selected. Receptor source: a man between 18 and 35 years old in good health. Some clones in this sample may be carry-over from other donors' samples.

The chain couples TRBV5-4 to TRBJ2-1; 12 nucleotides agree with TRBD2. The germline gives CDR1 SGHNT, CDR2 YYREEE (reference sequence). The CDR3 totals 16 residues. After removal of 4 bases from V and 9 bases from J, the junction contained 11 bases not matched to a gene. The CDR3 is CASSGLTSGRFGEQFF. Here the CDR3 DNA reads TGTGCCAGCAGCGGACTGACTAGCGGGAGATTCGGTGAGCAGTTCTTC.

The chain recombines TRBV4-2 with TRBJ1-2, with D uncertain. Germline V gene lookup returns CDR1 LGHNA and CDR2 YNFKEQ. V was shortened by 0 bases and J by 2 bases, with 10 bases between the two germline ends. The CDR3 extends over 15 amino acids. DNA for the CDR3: TGTGCCAGCAGCCAAGAAGGCCCGGGGAACTATGGCTACACCTTC. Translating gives CASSQEGPGNYGYTF.

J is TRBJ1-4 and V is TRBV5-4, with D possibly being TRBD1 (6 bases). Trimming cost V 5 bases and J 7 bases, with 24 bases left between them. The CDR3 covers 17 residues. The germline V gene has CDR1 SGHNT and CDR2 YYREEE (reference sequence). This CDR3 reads CASRSRQVNYYREKLFF. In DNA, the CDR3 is TGTGCCAGCAGATCGAGACAGGTTAATTACTACCGTGAAAAACTGTTTTTT.

The CDR3 reads CASSKEVQGRFSDETQYF. CDR3 DNA sequence: TGTGCCAGCAGCAAAGAGGTCCAAGGCCGGTTTTCCGACGAGACCCAGTACTTC. The gene calls are TRBV21-1 and TRBJ2-5. TRBV21-1 constitutes a pseudogene. There are 18 residues in the CDR3.

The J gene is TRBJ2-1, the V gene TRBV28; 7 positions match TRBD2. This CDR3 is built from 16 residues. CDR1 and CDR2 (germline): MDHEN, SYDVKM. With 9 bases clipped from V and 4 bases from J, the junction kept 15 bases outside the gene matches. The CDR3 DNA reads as TGTGCCAGTATGGGGCGAGGACTAGGACGTTACAATGAGCAGTTCTTC. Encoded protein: CASMGRGLGRYNEQFF.

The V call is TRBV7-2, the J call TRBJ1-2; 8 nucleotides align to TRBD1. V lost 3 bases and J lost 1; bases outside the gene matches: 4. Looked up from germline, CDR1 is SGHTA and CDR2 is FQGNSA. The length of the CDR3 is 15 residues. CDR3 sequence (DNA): TGTGCCAGCAGCTTTTCAGGGGGCTTTAACTATGGCTACACCTTC. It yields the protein CASSFSGGFNYGYTF.

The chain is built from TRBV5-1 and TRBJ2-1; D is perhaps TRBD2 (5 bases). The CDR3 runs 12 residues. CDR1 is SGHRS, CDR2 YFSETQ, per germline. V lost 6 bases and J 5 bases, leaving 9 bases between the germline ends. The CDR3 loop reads CASTMRDNEQFF. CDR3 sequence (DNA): TGCGCCAGCACTATGCGGGACAATGAGCAGTTCTTC.

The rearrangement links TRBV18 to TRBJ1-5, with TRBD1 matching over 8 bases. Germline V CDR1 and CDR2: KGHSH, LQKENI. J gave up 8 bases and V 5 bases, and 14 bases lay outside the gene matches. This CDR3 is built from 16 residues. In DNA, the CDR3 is TGTGCCAGCTCAAGGTCTTCGGCAGGGGGCTTGGAGCCCCAGCATTTT. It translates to CASSRSSAGGLEPQHF. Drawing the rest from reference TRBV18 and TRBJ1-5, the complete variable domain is NAGVMQNPRHLVRRRGQEARLRCSPMKGHSHVYWYRQLPEEGLKFMVYLQKENIIDESGMPKERFSAEFPKEGPSILRIQQVVRGDSAAYFCASSRSSAGGLEPQHFGDGTRLSIL.

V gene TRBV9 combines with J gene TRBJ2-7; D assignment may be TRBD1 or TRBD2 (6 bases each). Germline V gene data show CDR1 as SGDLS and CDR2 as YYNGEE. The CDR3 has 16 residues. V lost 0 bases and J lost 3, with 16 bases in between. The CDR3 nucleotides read TGTGCCAGCAGCGTAGGTGGCCAAGGGGGGATCTACGAGCAGTACTTC. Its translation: CASSVGGQGGIYEQYF.

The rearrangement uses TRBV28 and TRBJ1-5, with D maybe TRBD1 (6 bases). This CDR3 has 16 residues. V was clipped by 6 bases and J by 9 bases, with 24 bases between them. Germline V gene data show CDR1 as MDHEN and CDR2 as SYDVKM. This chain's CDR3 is CASRPRDRSGLGPQHF. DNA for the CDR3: TGTGCCAGCAGACCCCGTGACAGGTCCGGTTTAGGGCCCCAGCATTTT.

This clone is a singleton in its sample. The CDR3 nucleotides are TGTGCCAGCAGAACGACAGGGGCGATAGCCAAAAACATTCAGTACTTC. It specifies CASRTTGAIAKNIQYF. This chain joins TRBV28 and TRBJ2-4, with 8 positions matching TRBD1. CDR1 and CDR2 (germline): MDHEN, SYDVKM. This CDR3 comprises 16 residues. Trimming cost V 6 bases and J 0 bases; bases outside gene matches: 7.

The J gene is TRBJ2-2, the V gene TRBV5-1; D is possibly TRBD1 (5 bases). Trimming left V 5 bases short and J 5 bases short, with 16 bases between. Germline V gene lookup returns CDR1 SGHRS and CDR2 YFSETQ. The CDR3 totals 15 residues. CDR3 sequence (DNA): TGCGCCAGCAGTGTCCAGGGCCCAGGGACCGGGGAGCTGTTTTTT. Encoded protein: CASSVQGPGTGELFF.

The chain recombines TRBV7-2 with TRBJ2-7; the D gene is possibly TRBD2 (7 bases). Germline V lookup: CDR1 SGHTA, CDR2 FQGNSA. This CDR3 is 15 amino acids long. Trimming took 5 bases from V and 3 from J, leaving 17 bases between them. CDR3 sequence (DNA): TGTGCCAGCAGCCCGACGGGGGGCTCCGGCTACGAGCAGTACTTC. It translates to CASSPTGGSGYEQYF.

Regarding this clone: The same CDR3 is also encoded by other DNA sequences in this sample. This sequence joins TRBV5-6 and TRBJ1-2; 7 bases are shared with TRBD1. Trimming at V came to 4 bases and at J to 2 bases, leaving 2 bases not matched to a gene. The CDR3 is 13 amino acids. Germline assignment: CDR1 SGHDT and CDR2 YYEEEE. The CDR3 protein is CASSLDRNYGYTF. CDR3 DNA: TGTGCCAGCAGCCTGGACAGGAACTATGGCTACACCTTC.

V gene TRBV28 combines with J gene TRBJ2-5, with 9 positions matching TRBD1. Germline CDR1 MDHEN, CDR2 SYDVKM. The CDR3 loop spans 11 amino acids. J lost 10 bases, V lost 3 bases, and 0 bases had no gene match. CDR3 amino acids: CASSLGQGQYF. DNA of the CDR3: TGTGCCAGCAGTTTGGGACAGGGCCAGTACTTC.

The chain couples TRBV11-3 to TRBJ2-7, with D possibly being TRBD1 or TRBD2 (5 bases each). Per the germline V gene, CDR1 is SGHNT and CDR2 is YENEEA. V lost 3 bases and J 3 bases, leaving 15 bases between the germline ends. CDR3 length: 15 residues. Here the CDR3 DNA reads TGTGCCAGCAGCTTGGGTTTTGGGGGTTACTACGAGCAGTACTTC. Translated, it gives CASSLGFGGYYEQYF.

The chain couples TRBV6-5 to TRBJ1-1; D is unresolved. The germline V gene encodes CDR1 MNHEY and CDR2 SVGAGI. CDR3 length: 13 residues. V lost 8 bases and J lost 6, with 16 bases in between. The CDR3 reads CASGNRGVPEAFF. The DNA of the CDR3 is TGTGCCAGCGGGAATCGGGGTGTCCCTGAAGCTTTCTTT.

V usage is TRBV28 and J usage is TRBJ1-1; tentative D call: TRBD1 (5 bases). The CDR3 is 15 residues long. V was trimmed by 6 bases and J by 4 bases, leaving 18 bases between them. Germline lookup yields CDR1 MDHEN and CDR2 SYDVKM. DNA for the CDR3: TGTGCCAGCAGCCCTACCCAGGGTTTAGGCACTGAAGCTTTCTTT. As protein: CASSPTQGLGTEAFF.

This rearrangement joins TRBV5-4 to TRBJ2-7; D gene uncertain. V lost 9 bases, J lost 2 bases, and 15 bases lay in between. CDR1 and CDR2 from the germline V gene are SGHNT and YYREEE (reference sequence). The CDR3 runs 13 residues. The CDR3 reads CATQRVGAYEQYF. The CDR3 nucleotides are TGTGCCACCCAAAGGGTTGGAGCCTACGAGCAGTACTTC.

The chain's CDR3 is CASSLAAGGFYEQYF. The CDR3 DNA is TGTGCCAGCAGCTTAGCAGCAGGCGGCTTCTACGAGCAGTACTTC. The chain joins TRBV7-2 to TRBJ2-7; D gene uncertain. This CDR3 is built from 15 residues. Trimming pared 0 bases from V and 3 bases from J, leaving 12 bases between. CDR1 is SGHTA and CDR2 is FQGNSA in the germline V gene. Together with reference TRBV7-2 and TRBJ2-7, the CDR3 gives the full variable domain: GAGVSQSPSNKVTEKGKDVELRCDPISGHTALYWYRQSLGQGLEFLIYFQGNSAPDKSGLPSDRFSAERTGGSVSTLTIQRTQQEDSAVYLCASSLAAGGFYEQYFGPGTRLTVT.

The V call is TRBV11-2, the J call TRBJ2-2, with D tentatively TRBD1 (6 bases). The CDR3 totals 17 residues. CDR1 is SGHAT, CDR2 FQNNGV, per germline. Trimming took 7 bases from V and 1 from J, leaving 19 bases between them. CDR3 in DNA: TGTGCCAGCACTCTACTCCATGGACAGAGGAACACCGGGGAGCTGTTTTTT. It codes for CASTLLHGQRNTGELFF.

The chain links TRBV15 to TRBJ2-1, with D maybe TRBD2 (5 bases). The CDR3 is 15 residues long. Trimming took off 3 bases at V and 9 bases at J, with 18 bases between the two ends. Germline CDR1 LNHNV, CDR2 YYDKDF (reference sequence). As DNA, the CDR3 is TGTGCCACCAGCAGTCCCGGGATTGGGAAGGGTGAGCAGTTCTTC. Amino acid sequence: CATSSPGIGKGEQFF.

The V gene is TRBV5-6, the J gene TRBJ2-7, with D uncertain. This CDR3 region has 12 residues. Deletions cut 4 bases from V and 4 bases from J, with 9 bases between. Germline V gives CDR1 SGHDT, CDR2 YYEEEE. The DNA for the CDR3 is TGTGCCAGCAGCCGGGCTTTATACGAGCAGTACTTC. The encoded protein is CASSRALYEQYF.

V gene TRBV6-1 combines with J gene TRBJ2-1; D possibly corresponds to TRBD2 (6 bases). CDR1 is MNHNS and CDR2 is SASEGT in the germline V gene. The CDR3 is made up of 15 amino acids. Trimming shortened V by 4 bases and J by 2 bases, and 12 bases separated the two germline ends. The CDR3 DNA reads TGTGCCAGCAGTGCGGGTAGCGGTACCTACAATGAGCAGTTCTTC. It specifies CASSAGSGTYNEQFF.

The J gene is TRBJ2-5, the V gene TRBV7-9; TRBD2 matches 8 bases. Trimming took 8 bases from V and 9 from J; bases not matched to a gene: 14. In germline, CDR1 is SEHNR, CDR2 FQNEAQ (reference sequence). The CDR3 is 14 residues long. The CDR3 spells CASAVPQAGAAQYF. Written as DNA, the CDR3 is TGTGCCAGCGCAGTACCCCAAGCGGGAGCGGCCCAGTACTTC.

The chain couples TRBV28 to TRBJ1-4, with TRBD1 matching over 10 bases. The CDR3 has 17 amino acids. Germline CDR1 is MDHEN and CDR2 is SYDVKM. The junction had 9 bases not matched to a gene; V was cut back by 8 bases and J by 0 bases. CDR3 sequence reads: CASFGTGVIATNEKLFF. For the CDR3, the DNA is TGTGCCAGCTTTGGGACAGGGGTTATAGCAACTAATGAAAAACTGTTTTTT.

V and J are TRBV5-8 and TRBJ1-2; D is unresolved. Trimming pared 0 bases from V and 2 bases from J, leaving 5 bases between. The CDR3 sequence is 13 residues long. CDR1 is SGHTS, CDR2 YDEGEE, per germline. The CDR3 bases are TGTGCCAGCAGCTTGGGCGGAAACTATGGCTACACCTTC. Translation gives CASSLGGNYGYTF.